The 10 T cell receptor beta chains reported below all come from one sample, sequenced in a study of blood T cell repertoires in COVID-19. TCRdb's copy holds only in-frame clones and misses some; the assay was immunoSEQ multiplex PCR. The sample holds about 300,000 clones, approximately 90% seen once. Sequenced input: PBMCs or T cells enriched from blood (not recorded which). These receptors originate from a woman between 18 and 29 years old who had recovered from COVID-19.

This rearrangement joins TRBV7-2 to TRBJ1-6; D possibly corresponds to TRBD1 (6 bases). Trimming removed 0 bases from V and 1 base from J, with 16 bases in between. The germline V gene has CDR1 SGHTA and CDR2 FQGNSA. The CDR3 is 19 amino acids. In DNA, the CDR3 is TGTGCCAGCAGCTTAGCGCGTCATCGGGGGGCTTCCTATAATTCACCCCTCCACTTT. Its translation: CASSLARHRGASYNSPLHF.

The chain joins TRBV7-8 to TRBJ2-7; 11 bases map to TRBD2. Germline CDR1 reads SGHVS; CDR2 reads FQNEAQ. The junction had 6 bases not matched to a gene; V was cut back by 5 bases and J by 3 bases. CDR3 length: 15 amino acids. The CDR3 DNA follows: TGTGCCAGCAGCCCCGGGACTAGCGGCCGCTACGAGCAGTACTTC. Its translation: CASSPGTSGRYEQYF.

This CDR3 is CASSLLGQGMSDTQYF. The CDR3 nucleotides are TGTGCCAGCAGCTTGTTGGGACAGGGGATGTCAGATACGCAGTATTTT. This chain joins TRBV11-3 and TRBJ2-3; 10 bases agree with TRBD1. This CDR3 spans 16 amino acids. CDR1 and CDR2 from the germline V gene are SGHNT and YENEEA. Trimming removed 3 bases from V and 4 bases from J; junction bases left unmatched: 7. Together with reference TRBV11-3 and TRBJ2-3, the CDR3 gives the full variable domain: EAGVVQSPRYKIIEKKQPVAFWCNPISGHNTLYWYLQNLGQGPELLIRYENEEAVDDSQLPKDRFSAERLKGVDSTLKIQPAELGDSAVYLCASSLLGQGMSDTQYFGPGTRLTVL.

This chain connects TRBV7-9 to TRBJ2-3; TRBD2 matches 7 bases. This CDR3 has 15 residues. Germline V gene lookup returns CDR1 SEHNR and CDR2 FQNEAQ (reference sequence). V shed 5 bases and J 2 bases; nucleotides not matched to a gene: 7. The CDR3 DNA follows: TGTGCCAGCAGCAGCGGGACGGTAATCACAGATACGCAGTATTTT. It translates to CASSSGTVITDTQYF.

The V call is TRBV7-2, the J call TRBJ1-1; 8 bases are a match to TRBD1. CDR3 size: 19 residues. The V gene's germline CDR1 is SGHTA and CDR2 FQGNSA. Trimming cost V 3 bases and J 1 base; bases outside gene matches: 16. The CDR3 reads CASSFIVPGQVNKNTEAFF. The DNA of the CDR3 is TGTGCCAGCAGCTTCATAGTACCGGGACAGGTGAATAAGAACACTGAAGCTTTCTTT.

This clone was observed a single time. The rearrangement uses TRBV7-9 and TRBJ1-4; TRBD1 matches 9 bases. The CDR3 is 15 amino acids. Germline CDR1 is SEHNR and CDR2 is FQNEAQ (reference sequence). V was pared by 0 bases and J by 6 bases, with 2 bases of the junction left unmatched. This CDR3 reads CASSLAGQGYEKLFF. The CDR3 nucleotides read TGTGCCAGCAGCTTAGCCGGACAGGGGTATGAAAAACTGTTTTTT.

This chain uses TRBV9 with TRBJ1-1; 12 nucleotides match TRBD1. The CDR3 extends over 18 amino acids. The trim removed 0 bases at V and 1 base at J, leaving 7 bases unmatched. Germline CDR1 is SGDLS and CDR2 is YYNGEE. The CDR3 is CASSVGWDRGLENTEAFF. The CDR3 coding sequence is TGTGCCAGCAGCGTAGGGTGGGACAGGGGGCTAGAGAACACTGAAGCTTTCTTT.

This clone showed up just a few times. The CDR3 sequence: CASSEDPTGANSPLHF. The DNA of the CDR3 is TGTGCCAGCAGTGAGGACCCGACAGGGGCGAATTCACCCCTCCACTTT. The chain carries TRBV6-1 and TRBJ1-6; 8 nucleotides align to TRBD1. The length of the CDR3 is 16 residues. Germline CDR1 is MNHNS and CDR2 is SASEGT. The J segment lost 7 bases and the V segment lost 3 bases, leaving 8 bases of the junction unmatched.

The CDR3 protein is CASSAHGGTGVEAFF. CDR3 nucleotides: TGTGCCAGCAGCGCTCACGGGGGGACAGGGGTTGAAGCTTTCTTT. The rearrangement uses TRBV9 and TRBJ1-1; 10 nucleotides line up with TRBD1. CDR1 and CDR2 (germline): SGDLS, YYNGEE. CDR3 length equals 15 residues. V trimming: 3 bases; J trimming: 7 bases; junction bases outside the gene matches: 9.

The chain uses TRBV5-1 and TRBJ2-3, with 8 nucleotides matching TRBD2. The CDR3 runs 17 residues. The V and J ends lost 2 bases and 0 bases, in that order; junction bases with no gene match: 8. Germline CDR1 and CDR2: SGHRS and YFSETQ. The CDR3 sequence: CASSLPSGGGSTDTQYF. The CDR3 bases are TGCGCCAGCAGCTTACCCAGCGGGGGTGGAAGCACAGATACGCAGTATTTT. Full variable domain (remainder filled in from reference TRBV5-1 and TRBJ2-3): KAGVTQTPRYLIKTRGQQVTLSCSPISGHRSVSWYQQTPGQGLQFLFEYFSETQRNKGNFPGRFSGRQFSNSRSEMNVSTLELGDSALYLCASSLPSGGGSTDTQYFGPGTRLTVL.